This record looks at one T cell receptor beta chain sequence and its context. The assay was immunoSEQ multiplex PCR, and TCRdb's table has in-frame clones only and misses some. The sample shows 2 million to 2.5 million clones, more than 85% of them seen only once. This sample was included in a study of shared clonotypes between healthy human individuals. Healthy and HIV-negative, the adult donors had no recent acute infections or vaccinations. Germline values: CDR1 SGHVS, CDR2 FNYEAQ. The CDR3 is made up of 14 amino acids. The V gene end was trimmed by 5 bases and the J gene end by 1 base; junction bases not matched to a gene: 4.

The clonotype comes from a man between 18 and 35 years old in good health. Some clones in this sample may be carry-over from other donors' samples. Sequenced input: naive CD4+ T cells from PBMCs. Subset reported: CD45RA+ positively selected. The rearrangement joins TRBV7-6 to TRBJ2-7; 8 positions agree with TRBD1. CDR3 sequence: CASSLRQGSYEQYF. The CDR3 region has the DNA TGTGCCAGCAGCCTAAGACAGGGGTCCTACGAGCAGTACTTC.